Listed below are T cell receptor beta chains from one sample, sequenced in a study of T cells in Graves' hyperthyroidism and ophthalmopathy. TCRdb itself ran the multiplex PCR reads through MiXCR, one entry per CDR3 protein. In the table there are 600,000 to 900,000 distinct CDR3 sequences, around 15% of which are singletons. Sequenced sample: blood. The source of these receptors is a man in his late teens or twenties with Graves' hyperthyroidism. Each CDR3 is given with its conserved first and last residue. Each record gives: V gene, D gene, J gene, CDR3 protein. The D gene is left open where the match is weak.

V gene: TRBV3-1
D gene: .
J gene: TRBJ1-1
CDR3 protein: CASSYPDSEAFF

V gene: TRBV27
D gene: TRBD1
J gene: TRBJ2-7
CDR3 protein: CASRLRDRDLYEQYF

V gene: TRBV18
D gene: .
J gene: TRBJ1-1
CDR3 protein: CASSLYSTVGVNTEAFF

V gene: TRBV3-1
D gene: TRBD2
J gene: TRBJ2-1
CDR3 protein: CASGLSAGRAYNEQFF

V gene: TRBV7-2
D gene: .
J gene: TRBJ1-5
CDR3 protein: CASSSWAGSNQPQHF

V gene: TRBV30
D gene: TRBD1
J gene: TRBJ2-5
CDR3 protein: CAWTGTGAETQYF

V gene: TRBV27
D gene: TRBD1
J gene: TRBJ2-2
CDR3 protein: CASSLMWTGGLGELFF

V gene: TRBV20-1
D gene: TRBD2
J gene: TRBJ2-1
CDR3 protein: CSARLAGGSNEQFF

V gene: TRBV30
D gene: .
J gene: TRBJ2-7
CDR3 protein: CAWGNSGGWYEQYF

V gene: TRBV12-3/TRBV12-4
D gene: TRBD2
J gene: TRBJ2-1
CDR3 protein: CASRLTGLAGGEQFF